This TCR beta chain was captured in a study of blood T cells in healthy people across ages. Germline V gene lookup returns CDR1 SGHTA and CDR2 FQGTGA. This CDR3 region has 15 residues. J was trimmed by 1 base and V by 3 bases; bases with no gene match: 4. Study-wide findings and caveats: Strong correlation was found linking TCR beta diversity to naive T cell percentage.

Alongside a J-beta primer mix, a sample-barcoded 5' primer served in a second PCR lasting roughly 7 to 12 cycles. TCRdb processed the 5' RACE reads anew with MiXCR; each CDR3 protein has one entry. The sample lists over a million distinct CDR3 sequences, around 25% occurring once. Extraction yielded at least 5 micrograms of total RNA per sample. Turning to this clonotype: The antigen remains unidentified.

These data were also reused for a study on T cells of mothers and their children. In that study: A few healthy Caucasian mothers, along with their six children, served as the donors. Normalized overlap was always slightly, never significantly, higher in related than unrelated mother-child pairs.

Sequencing was performed on blood. The J gene is TRBJ2-7, the V gene TRBV7-3; TRBD1 aligns across 9 bases. The TCR was taken from a girl between 2 and 10 years old in good health. The CDR3 DNA reads as TGTGCCAGCAGCTTCGGACAGGGGAATTCCTACGAGCAGTACTTC. As protein: CASSFGQGNSYEQYF.